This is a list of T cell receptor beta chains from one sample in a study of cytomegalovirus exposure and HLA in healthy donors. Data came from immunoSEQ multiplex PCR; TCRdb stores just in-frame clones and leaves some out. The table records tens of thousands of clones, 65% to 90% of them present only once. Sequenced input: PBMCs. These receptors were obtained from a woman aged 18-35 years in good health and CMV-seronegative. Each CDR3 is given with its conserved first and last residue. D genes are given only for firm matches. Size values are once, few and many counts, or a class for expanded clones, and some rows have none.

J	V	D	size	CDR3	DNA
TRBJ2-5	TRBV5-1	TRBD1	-	CASSLDRGAETQYF	TGCGCCAGCAGCTTGGACAGGGGGGCAGAGACCCAGTACTTC
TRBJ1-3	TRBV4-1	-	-	CASSQPGRESGNTIYF	TGCGCCAGCAGCCAACCCGGCAGGGAATCTGGAAACACCATATATTTT
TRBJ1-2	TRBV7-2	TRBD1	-	CASSISGTGNYGYTF	TGTGCCAGCAGCATTTCCGGGACAGGCAACTATGGCTACACCTTC
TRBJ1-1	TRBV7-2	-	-	CASSSLVSNTEAFF	TGTGCCAGCAGCTCCCTCGTATCGAACACTGAAGCTTTCTTT
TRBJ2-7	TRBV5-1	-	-	CASSDTTLINYEQYF	TGCGCCAGCAGCGACACCACTCTGATAAACTACGAGCAGTACTTC
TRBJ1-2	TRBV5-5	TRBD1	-	CASSPGQGDQYGYTF	TGTGCCAGCAGCCCGGGACAGGGGGACCAATATGGCTACACCTTC
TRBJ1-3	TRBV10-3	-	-	CAISPSGEPGNTIYF	TGTGCCATCAGCCCTTCAGGGGAACCTGGAAACACCATATATTTT
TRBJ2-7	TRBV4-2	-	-	CASSQGGGITYEQYF	TGTGCCAGCAGCCAAGGGGGCGGGATTACCTACGAGCAGTACTTC
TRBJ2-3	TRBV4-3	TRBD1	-	CASSLTTGTTDTQYF	TGCGCCAGCAGCCTTACGACAGGGACCACAGATACGCAGTATTTT
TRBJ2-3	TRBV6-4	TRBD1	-	CASSDTTGGTDTQYF	TGTGCCAGCAGTGACACTACAGGGGGCACAGATACGCAGTATTTT
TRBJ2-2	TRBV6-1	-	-	CASIRGIEGTGELFF	TGTGCCAGCATAAGAGGGATCGAAGGCACCGGGGAGCTGTTTTTT
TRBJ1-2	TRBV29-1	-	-	CSVEEGPGGYTF	TGCAGCGTTGAAGAGGGGCCGGGTGGCTACACCTTC
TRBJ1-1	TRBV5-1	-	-	CASSLTRGGTEAFF	TGCGCCAGCAGCTTGACCAGGGGCGGCACTGAAGCTTTCTTT
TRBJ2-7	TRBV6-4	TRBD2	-	CASSDSAPLAGVRNEQYF	TGTGCCAGCAGTGACTCTGCCCCACTAGCGGGGGTACGGAACGAGCAGTACTTC
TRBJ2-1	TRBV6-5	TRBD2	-	CASSYIGGLGDYEQFF	TGTGCCAGCAGTTACATAGGCGGACTAGGTGACTATGAGCAGTTCTTC
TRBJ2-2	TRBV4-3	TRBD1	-	CASSRAGGWGGELFF	TGCGCCAGCAGCCGAGCAGGGGGATGGGGCGGGGAGCTGTTTTTT
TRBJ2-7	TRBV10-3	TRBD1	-	CAISDGRGSYEQYF	TGTGCCATCAGTGACGGCAGGGGGTCCTACGAGCAGTACTTC
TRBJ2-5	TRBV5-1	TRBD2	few	CASSPQTSGGETQYF	TGCGCCAGCAGCCCACAGACTAGCGGGGGTGAGACCCAGTACTTC
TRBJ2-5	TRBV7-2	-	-	CASSLVMTRGKTQYF	TGTGCCAGCAGCTTAGTAATGACCAGGGGAAAGACCCAGTACTTC
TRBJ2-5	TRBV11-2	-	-	CASSLGDFETQYF	TGTGCCAGCAGCTTAGGGGACTTTGAGACCCAGTACTTC
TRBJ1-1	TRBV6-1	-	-	CASSPAGWGAFF	TGTGCCAGCAGTCCGGCGGGGTGGGGAGCTTTCTTT
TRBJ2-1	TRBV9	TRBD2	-	CASSISGRGYNEQFF	TGTGCCAGCAGCATTAGCGGGAGAGGTTACAATGAGCAGTTCTTC
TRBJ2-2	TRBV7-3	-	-	CASSSRADTGELFF	TGTGCCAGCAGCTCCAGGGCGGACACCGGGGAGCTGTTTTTT
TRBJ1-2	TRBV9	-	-	CASRSGTEANTF	TGTGCCAGCAGGTCCGGGACTGAGGCGAACACCTTC
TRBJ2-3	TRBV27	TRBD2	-	CASTSSAGGPPAVYF	TGTGCCAGCACCTCGTCCGCGGGAGGACCCCCGGCCGTGTATTTT
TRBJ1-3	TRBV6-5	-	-	CASSYSAAGNTIYF	TGTGCCAGCAGTTACTCGGCAGCTGGAAACACCATATATTTT
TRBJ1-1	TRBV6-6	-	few	CASSPGQGSTEAFF	TGTGCCAGCAGCCCCGGGCAGGGTAGCACTGAAGCTTTCTTT
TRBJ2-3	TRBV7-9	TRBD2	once	CASSPTSGRLSDTQYF	TGTGCCAGCAGCCCCACTAGCGGGAGGTTGTCAGATACGCAGTATTTT
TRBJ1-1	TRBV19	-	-	CASRRQDGGNTEAFF	TGTGCCAGTAGAAGACAGGACGGAGGGAACACTGAAGCTTTCTTT
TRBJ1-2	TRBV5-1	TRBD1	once	CASSLMGTGARYGYPF	TGCGCCAGCAGCTTGATGGGGACAGGGGCGAGGTATGGCTACCCCTTC
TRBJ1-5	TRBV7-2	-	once	CASSRTGVNQPQHF	TGTGCCAGCAGCCGGACGGGAGTTAATCAGCCCCAGCATTTT
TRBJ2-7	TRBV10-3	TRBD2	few	CAIREREGPYEQYF	TGTGCCATCAGGGAGCGGGAGGGCCCGTACGAGCAGTACTTC
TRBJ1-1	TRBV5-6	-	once	CASSFKDRNTEAFF	TGTGCCAGCAGCTTTAAGGACAGAAACACTGAAGCTTTCTTT
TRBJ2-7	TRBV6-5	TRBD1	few	CASSQSGDRVLEQYF	TGTGCCAGCAGTCAGTCGGGGGACAGGGTCTTGGAGCAGTACTTC
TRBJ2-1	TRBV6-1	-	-	CASGRINEQFF	TGTGCCAGCGGCAGGATCAATGAGCAGTTCTTC
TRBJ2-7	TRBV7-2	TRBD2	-	CASSLTSGDSYEQYF	TGTGCCAGCAGCTTGACTAGCGGGGACTCCTACGAGCAGTACTTC
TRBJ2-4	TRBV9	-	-	CASSVDSPKNIQYF	TGTGCCAGCAGCGTAGATAGCCCCAAAAACATTCAGTACTTC
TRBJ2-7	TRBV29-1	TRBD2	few	CSVEASGSSYEQYF	TGCAGCGTTGAGGCGAGCGGGAGCTCCTACGAGCAGTACTTC
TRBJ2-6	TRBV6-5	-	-	CASSYSGGSGANVLTF	TGTGCCAGCAGTTACTCAGGGGGTTCTGGGGCCAACGTCCTGACTTTC
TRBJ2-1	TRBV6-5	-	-	CASSYGGITYNEQFF	TGTGCCAGCAGTTACGGGGGGATCACCTACAATGAGCAGTTCTTC
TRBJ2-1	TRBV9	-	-	CASSVDSSYNEQFF	TGTGCCAGCAGCGTAGACTCATCCTACAATGAGCAGTTCTTC
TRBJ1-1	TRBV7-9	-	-	CASSSDGGMGTEAFF	TGTGCCAGCAGCTCAGACGGGGGAATGGGAACTGAAGCTTTCTTT
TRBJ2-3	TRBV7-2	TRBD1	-	CASSPGGRLEGTQYF	TGTGCCAGCAGCCCAGGGGGCCGTTTGGAAGGTACGCAGTATTTT
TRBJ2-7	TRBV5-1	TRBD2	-	CASSPRLAGTYEQYF	TGCGCCAGCAGCCCGAGACTAGCGGGGACCTACGAGCAGTACTTC
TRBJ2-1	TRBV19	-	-	CASSIAVGHTEQFF	TGTGCCAGTAGTATAGCTGTGGGGCACACTGAGCAGTTCTTC
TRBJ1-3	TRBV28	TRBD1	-	CASRWGQGASGNTIYF	TGTGCCAGCAGATGGGGACAGGGGGCCTCCGGAAACACCATATATTTT
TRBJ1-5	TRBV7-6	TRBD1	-	CASSLATGAYWPQNF	TGTGCCAGCAGCTTAGCGACAGGGGCCTATTGGCCCCAGAATTTT
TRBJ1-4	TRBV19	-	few	CASSMALGGANEKLFF	TGTGCCAGTAGTATGGCACTGGGAGGGGCTAATGAAAAACTGTTTTTT
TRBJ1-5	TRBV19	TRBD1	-	CASSPLTGEYSNQPQHF	TGTGCCAGTAGTCCCCTAACAGGGGAGTATAGCAATCAGCCCCAGCATTTT
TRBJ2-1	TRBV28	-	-	CASSLYAGAYNEQFF	TGTGCCAGCAGTTTATACGCAGGGGCCTACAATGAGCAGTTCTTC
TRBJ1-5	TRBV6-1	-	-	CASQEVADSNQPQHF	TGTGCCAGCCAGGAGGTCGCCGATAGCAATCAGCCCCAGCATTTT
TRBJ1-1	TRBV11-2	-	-	CASSLVSGYTEAFF	TGTGCCAGCAGCTTAGTGTCAGGGTACACTGAAGCTTTCTTT
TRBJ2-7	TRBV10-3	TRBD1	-	CAISGTGREQYF	TGTGCCATCAGTGGGACAGGGCGCGAGCAGTACTTC
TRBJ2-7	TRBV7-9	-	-	CSSSLVGTEQYF	TGTTCCAGCAGCTTAGTCGGTACCGAGCAGTACTTC
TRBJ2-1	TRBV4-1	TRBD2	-	CASSQSPGLAVEQFF	TGCGCCAGCAGCCAATCCCCTGGACTAGCGGTTGAGCAGTTCTTC
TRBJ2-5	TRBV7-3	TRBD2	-	CASSASGGATQYF	TGTGCCAGCAGCGCCAGCGGGGGGGCGACCCAGTACTTC
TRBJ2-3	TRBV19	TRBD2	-	CATSSSGATDTQYF	TGTGCCACCTCCTCTAGCGGAGCCACAGATACGCAGTATTTT